This paragraph reports one T cell receptor (beta chain). The data belong to a study of blood T cell repertoires in COVID-19. Study-level background: Italy, Spain and the United States were the sources of the convalescent and acute COVID-19 samples.

V lost 1 base, J lost 4 bases, and 9 bases stayed unmatched. CDR3 length: 17 residues. The germline gives CDR1 SGHRS, CDR2 YFSETQ. Authors' methods: Amplification of reference gene primers was used by the study to estimate nucleated cell counts. Measured with immunoSEQ multiplex PCR; TCRdb has only the in-frame clones, and not every one. The DNA gave D and trimming, while V, J and clone size come from that table. Of roughly 120,000 clones listed, about 85% are singletons. Specimen: peripheral blood. This TCR came from a man aged 35-49 years with acute or convalescent COVID-19. The chain joins TRBV5-1 to TRBJ2-2; TRBD1 aligns across 8 bases. CDR3 residues: CASSLTPGGASTGELFF. The CDR3 region has the DNA TGCGCCAGCAGCTTGACACCAGGGGGCGCGAGCACCGGGGAGCTGTTTTTT.